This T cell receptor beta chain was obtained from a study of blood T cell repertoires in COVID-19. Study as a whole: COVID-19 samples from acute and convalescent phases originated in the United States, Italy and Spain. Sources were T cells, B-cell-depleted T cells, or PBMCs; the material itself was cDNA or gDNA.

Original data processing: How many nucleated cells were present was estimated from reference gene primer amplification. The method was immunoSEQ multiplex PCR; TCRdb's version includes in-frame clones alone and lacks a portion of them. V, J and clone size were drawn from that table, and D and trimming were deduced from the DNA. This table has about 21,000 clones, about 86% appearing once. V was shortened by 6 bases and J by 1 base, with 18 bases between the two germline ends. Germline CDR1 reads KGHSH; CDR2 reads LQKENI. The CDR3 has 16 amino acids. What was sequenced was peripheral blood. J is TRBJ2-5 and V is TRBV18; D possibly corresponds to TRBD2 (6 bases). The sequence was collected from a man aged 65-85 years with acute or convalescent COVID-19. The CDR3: CASSPGTPVGQETQYF. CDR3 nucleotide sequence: TGTGCCAGCTCGCCCGGGACTCCGGTGGGCCAAGAGACCCAGTACTTC. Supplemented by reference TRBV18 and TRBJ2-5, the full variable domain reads NAGVMQNPRHLVRRRGQEARLRCSPMKGHSHVYWYRQLPEEGLKFMVYLQKENIIDESGMPKERFSAEFPKEGPSILRIQQVVRGDSAAYFCASSPGTPVGQETQYFGPGTRLLVL.